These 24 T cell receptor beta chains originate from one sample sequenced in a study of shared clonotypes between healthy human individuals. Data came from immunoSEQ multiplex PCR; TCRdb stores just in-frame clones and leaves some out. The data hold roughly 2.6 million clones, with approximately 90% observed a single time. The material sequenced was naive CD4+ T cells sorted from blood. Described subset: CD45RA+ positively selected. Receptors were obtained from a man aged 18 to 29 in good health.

CDR3: CASSLGANTEAFF. DNA for the CDR3: TGTGCCAGCAGCTTAGGTGCGAACACTGAAGCTTTCTTT. The chain links TRBV7-6 to TRBJ1-1; no clear D gene. Looked up from germline, CDR1 is SGHVS and CDR2 is FNYEAQ. The CDR3 runs 13 residues. The ends were cut back, 1 base at V and 1 base at J, with 4 bases in the middle. The full variable domain, its missing parts supplied by reference TRBV7-6 and TRBJ1-1, is GAGVSQSPRYKVTKRGQDVALRCDPISGHVSLYWYRQALGQGPEFLTYFNYEAQQDKSGLPNDRFSAERPEGSISTLTIQRTEQRDSAMYRCASSLGANTEAFFGQGTRLTVV.

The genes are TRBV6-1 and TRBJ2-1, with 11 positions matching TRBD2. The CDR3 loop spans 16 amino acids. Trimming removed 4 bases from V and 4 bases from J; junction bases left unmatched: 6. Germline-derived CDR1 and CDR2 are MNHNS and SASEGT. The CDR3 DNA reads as TGTGCCAGCAGTGTTCTAGCGGGAGGAGAATACAATGAGCAGTTCTTC. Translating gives CASSVLAGGEYNEQFF.

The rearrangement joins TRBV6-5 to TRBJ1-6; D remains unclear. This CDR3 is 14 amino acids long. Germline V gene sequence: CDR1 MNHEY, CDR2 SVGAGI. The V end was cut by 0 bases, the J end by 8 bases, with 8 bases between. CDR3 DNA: TGTGCCAGCAGTTACTCGGGGATCGATTCACCCCTCCACTTT. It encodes CASSYSGIDSPLHF.

The CDR3 DNA reads as TGTGCCAGCAGTTTACCGAGCCTAGCGGGAGGGCCCCCGTTCTTC. Protein sequence: CASSLPSLAGGPPFF. The chain is built from TRBV28 and TRBJ2-1, with 12 bases aligning to TRBD2. There are 15 residues in the CDR3. Trimming at V came to 2 bases and at J to 15 bases, leaving 11 bases not matched to a gene. From germline, CDR1 is MDHEN and CDR2 SYDVKM.

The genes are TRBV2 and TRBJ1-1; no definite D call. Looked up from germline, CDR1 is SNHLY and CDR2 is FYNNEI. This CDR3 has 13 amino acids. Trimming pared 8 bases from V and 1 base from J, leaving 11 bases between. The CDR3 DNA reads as TGTGCCAGCCACCGGTCGAGGAACACTGAAGCTTTCTTT. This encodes CASHRSRNTEAFF. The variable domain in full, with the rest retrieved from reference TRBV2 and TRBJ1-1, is EPEVTQTPSHQVTQMGQEVILRCVPISNHLYFYWYRQILGQKVEFLVSFYNNEISEKSEIFDDQFSVERPDGSNFTLKIRSTKLEDSAMYFCASHRSRNTEAFFGQGTRLTVV.

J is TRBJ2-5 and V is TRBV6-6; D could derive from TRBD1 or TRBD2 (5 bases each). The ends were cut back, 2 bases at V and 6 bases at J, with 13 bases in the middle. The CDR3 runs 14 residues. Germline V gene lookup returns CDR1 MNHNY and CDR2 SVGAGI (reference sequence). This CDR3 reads CASSYPGPPKTQYF. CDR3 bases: TGTGCCAGCAGTTACCCGGGACCTCCGAAGACCCAGTACTTC.

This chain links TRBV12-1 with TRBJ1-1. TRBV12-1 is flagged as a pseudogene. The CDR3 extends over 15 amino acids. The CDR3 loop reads CASSFVQDLNTEAFF. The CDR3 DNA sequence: TGTGCCAGCAGCTTTGTTCAGGACCTGAACACTGAAGCTTTCTTT.

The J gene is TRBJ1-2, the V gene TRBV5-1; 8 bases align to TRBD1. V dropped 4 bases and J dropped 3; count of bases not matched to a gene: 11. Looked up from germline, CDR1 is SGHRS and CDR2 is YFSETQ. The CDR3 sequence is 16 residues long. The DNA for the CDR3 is TGCGCCAGCAGCCCGCCACAAGAGACAGGGGACTATGGCTACACCTTC. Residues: CASSPPQETGDYGYTF.

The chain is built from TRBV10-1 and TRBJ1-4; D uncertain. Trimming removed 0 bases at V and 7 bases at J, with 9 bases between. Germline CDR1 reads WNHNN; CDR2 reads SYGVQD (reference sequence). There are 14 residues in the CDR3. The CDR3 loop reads CASSESRAGEKLFF. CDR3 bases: TGCGCCAGCAGTGAGTCTAGGGCGGGTGAAAAACTGTTTTTT.

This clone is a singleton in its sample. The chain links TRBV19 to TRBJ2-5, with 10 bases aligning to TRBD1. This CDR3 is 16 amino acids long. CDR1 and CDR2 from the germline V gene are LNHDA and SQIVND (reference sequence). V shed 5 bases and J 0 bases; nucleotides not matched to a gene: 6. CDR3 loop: CASSPWTGGDQETQYF. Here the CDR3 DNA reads TGTGCCAGTAGTCCCTGGACAGGGGGGGACCAAGAGACCCAGTACTTC.

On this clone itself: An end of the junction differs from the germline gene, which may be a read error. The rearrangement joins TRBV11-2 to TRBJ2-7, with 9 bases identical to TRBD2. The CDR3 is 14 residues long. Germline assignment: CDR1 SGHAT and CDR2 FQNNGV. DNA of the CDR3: TGTGCCAGCTCCTCGACTAGCGGAAACTACGAGCGGTACTTC. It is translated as CASSSTSGNYERYF.

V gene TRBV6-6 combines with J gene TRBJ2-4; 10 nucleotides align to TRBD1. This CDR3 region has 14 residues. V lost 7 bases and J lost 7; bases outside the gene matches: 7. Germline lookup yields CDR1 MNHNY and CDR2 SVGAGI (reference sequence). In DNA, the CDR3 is TGTGCCAGCACTCCTCTGACAGGGGGCAACATTCAGTACTTC. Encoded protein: CASTPLTGGNIQYF.

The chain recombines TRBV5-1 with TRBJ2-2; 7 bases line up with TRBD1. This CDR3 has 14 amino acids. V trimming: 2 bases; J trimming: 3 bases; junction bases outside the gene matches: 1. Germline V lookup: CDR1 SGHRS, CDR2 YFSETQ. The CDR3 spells CASSFGQDTGELFF. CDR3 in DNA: TGCGCCAGCAGCTTCGGACAGGACACCGGGGAGCTGTTTTTT.

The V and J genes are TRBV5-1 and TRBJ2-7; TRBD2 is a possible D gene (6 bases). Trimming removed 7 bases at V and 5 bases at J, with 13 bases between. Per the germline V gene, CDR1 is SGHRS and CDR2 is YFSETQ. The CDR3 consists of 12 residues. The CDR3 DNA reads TGCGCCAGCGGCACTAGCCGCCACGAGCAGTACTTC. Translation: CASGTSRHEQYF.

Here the CDR3 DNA reads TGTGCCAGCAGCCAGGCCTGGGGGACCACTGAAGCTTTCTTT. It encodes CASSQAWGTTEAFF. V gene TRBV11-2 combines with J gene TRBJ1-1; D might be TRBD1 (5 bases). V lost 5 bases, J lost 4 bases, and 14 bases lay in between. In germline, CDR1 is SGHAT, CDR2 FQNNGV. The CDR3 contains 14 residues. Based on the CDR3 plus reference TRBV11-2 and TRBJ1-1, the full variable domain is EAGVAQSPRYKIIEKRQSVAFWCNPISGHATLYWYQQILGQGPKLLIQFQNNGVVDDSQLPKDRFSAERLKGVDSTLKIQPAKLEDSAVYLCASSQAWGTTEAFFGQGTRLTVV.

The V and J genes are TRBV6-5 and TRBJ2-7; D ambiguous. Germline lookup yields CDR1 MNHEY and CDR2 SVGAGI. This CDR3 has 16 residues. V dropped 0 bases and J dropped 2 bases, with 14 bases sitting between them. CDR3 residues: CASSYSSPVYPYEQYF. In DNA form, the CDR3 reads TGTGCCAGCAGTTACTCTTCCCCAGTTTACCCCTACGAGCAGTACTTC.

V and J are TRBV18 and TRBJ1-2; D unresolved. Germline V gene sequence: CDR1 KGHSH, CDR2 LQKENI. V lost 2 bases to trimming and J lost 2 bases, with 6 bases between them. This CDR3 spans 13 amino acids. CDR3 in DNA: TGTGCCAGCTCACCAGTGTCAAACTATGGCTACACCTTC. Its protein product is CASSPVSNYGYTF.

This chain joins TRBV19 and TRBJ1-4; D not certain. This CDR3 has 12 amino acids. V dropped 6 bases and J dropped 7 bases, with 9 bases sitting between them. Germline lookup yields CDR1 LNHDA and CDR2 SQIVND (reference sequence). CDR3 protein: CASSQDGEKLFF. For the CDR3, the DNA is TGTGCCAGTAGCCAGGATGGTGAAAAACTGTTTTTT.

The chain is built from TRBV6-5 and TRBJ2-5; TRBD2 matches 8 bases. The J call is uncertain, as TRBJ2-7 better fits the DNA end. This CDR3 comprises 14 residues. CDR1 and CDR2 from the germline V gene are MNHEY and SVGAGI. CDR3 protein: CASSPAGGTYEQYF. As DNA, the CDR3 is TGTGCCAGCAGTCCGGCGGGAGGAACCTACGAGCAGTACTTC.

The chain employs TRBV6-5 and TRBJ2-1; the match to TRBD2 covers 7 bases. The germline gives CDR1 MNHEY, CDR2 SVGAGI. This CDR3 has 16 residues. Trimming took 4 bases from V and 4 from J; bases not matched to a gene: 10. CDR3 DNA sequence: TGTGCCAGCAGTTTGTATCAGACTAGCAGGTACAATGAGCAGTTCTTC. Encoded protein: CASSLYQTSRYNEQFF.

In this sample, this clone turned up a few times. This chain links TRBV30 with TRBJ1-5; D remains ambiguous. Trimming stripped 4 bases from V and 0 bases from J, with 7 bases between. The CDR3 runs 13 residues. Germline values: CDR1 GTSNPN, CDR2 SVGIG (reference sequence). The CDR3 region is CAWTKSSNQPQHF. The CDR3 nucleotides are TGTGCCTGGACGAAGAGTAGCAATCAGCCCCAGCATTTT.

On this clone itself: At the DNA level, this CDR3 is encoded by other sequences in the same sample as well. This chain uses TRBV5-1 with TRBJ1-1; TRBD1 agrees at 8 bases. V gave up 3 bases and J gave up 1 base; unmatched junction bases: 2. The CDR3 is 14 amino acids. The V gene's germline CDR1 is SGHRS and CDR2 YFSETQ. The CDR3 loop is CASSSTGANTEAFF. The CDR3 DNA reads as TGCGCCAGCAGCTCGACAGGGGCGAACACTGAAGCTTTCTTT.

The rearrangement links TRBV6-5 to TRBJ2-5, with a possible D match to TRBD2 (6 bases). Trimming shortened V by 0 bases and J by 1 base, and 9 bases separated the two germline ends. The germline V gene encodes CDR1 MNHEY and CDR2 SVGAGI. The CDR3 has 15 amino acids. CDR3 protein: CASSYSPGVQETQYF. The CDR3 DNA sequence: TGTGCCAGCAGTTACTCGCCGGGGGTCCAAGAGACCCAGTACTTC.

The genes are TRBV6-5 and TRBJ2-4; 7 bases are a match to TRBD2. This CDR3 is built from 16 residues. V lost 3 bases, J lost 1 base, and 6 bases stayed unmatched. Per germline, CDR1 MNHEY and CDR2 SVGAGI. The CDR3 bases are TGTGCCAGCAGTTATGGTATCGGGGGGGCCAAAAACATTCAGTACTTC. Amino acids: CASSYGIGGAKNIQYF.